This TCR beta chain was profiled in a study of T-cell reconstitution after alpha-beta-depleted transplantation in children. The TCRbeta library was prepared with unique molecular identifiers. TCRdb re-analysed the PCR reads in MiXCR, keeping a single row per CDR3 protein. The data show about 600,000 distinct CDR3 sequences, roughly 10% seen once. In its sample, this clonotype was seen a few times. The CDR3 sequence is 13 residues long. Here the sequenced sample was PBMCs from the stem cell graft donor, taken from the stem cell graft. The chain uses TRBV21-1 and TRBJ1-2. TRBV21-1 is listed as a pseudogene. The receptor's source is a human donor who donated a stem cell graft to a child with acute myeloid leukemia. Written as DNA, the CDR3 is TGTGCCAGCAGCAAAGCCGCAGGTGGGGGCTACACCTTC. It is translated as CASSKAAGGGYTF.